This T cell receptor (beta chain) was captured by sequencing in a study of blood T cell repertoires in COVID-19. Turning to the study itself: COVID-19 samples from acute and convalescent phases originated in the United States, Italy and Spain. Nucleic acid was either cDNA or gDNA, and it came from T cells, B-cell-depleted T cells, or PBMCs.

There are 15 residues in the CDR3. The ends were cut back, 1 base at V and 1 base at J, with 10 bases in the middle. Germline V lookup: CDR1 SNHLY, CDR2 FYNNEI. Seattle's enrolled individuals joined amid active infection and were then monitored longitudinally. In the original analysis: Amplification of reference gene primers was used by the study to estimate nucleated cell counts. The table came from immunoSEQ multiplex PCR; TCRdb's copy has only in-frame clones and leaves some out. The DNA gave D and trimming, while V, J and clone size come from that table. The sample has nearly 350,000 clones, about 89% seen once; the top ten hold around 6%.

The V and J genes are TRBV2 and TRBJ2-5; the D gene is possibly TRBD2 (5 bases). Material for sequencing was peripheral blood. This clonotype was obtained from a woman in her fifties or sixties with COVID-19, enrolled during active disease. The CDR3, as DNA: TGTGCCAGCAGTGAAGATCGGGAAATCCAAGAGACCCAGTACTTC. Translation: CASSEDREIQETQYF.